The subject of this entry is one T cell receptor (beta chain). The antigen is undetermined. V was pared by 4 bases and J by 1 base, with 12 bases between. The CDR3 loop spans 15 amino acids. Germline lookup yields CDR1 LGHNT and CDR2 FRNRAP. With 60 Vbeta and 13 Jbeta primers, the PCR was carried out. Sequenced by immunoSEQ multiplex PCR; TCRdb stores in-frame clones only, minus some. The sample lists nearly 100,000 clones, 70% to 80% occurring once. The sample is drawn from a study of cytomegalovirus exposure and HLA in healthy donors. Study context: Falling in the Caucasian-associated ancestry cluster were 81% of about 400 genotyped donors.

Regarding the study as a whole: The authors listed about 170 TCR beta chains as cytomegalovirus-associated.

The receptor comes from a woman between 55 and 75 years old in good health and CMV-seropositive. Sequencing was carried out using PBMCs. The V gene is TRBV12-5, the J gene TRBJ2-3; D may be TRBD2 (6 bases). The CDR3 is CASGWDSWGTDTQYF. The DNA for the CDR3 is TGTGCTAGTGGTTGGGACTCCTGGGGCACAGATACGCAGTATTTT.